This T cell receptor (beta chain) derives from a study of beta chain features in type 1 diabetes. Germline V gene lookup returns CDR1 SEHNR and CDR2 FQNEAQ (reference sequence). V lost 8 bases, J lost 4 bases, and 4 bases stayed unmatched. CDR3 length equals 13 residues. The sequenced template was cDNA made from the entire isolated RNA. Sequencing was performed with immunoSEQ multiplex PCR; in TCRdb, only in-frame clones are kept and a portion is missing. The table records 40,000 or so clones, approximately 68% of them present only once. As for this clone: The antigen is not known.

Points from the study as a whole: Patients showed naive, central memory and Treg TCRB repertoires that appeared more similar than those of healthy donors. The study found moderately but significantly shorter TCRB CDR3s in all four CD4+ subsets of Type 1 diabetes patients. VDJ junctions from patients with type 1 diabetes contained fewer insertions and more deletions.

The source of this sequence is a woman under 30 with type 1 diabetes. Sequencing input: Tregs from blood. The chain combines TRBV7-9 with TRBJ2-3; TRBD2 matches 9 bases. CDR3 sequence: CASSTSGSDTQYF. The CDR3 DNA sequence: TGTGCCAGCTCGACTAGCGGCTCAGATACGCAGTATTTT.